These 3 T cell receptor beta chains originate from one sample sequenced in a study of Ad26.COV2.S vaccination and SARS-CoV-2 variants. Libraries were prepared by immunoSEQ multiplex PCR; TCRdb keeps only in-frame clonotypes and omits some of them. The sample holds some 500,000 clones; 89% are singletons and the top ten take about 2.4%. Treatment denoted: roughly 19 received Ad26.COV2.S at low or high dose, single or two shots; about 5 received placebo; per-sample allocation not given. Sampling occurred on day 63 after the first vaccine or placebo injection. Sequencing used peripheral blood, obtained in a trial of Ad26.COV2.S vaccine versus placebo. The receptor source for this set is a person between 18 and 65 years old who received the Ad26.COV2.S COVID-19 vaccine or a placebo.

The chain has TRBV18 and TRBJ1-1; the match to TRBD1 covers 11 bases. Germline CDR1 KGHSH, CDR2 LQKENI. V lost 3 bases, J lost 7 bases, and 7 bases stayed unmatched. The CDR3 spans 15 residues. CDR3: CASSPGTGGPGEAFF. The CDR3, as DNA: TGTGCCAGCTCACCGGGGACAGGGGGTCCCGGTGAAGCTTTCTTT.

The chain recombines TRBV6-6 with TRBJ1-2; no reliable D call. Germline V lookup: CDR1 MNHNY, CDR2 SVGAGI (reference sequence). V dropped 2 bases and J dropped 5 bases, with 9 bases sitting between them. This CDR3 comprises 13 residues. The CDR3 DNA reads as TGTGCCAGCAGTTACCAAAACGGATATGGCTACACCTTC. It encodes CASSYQNGYGYTF.

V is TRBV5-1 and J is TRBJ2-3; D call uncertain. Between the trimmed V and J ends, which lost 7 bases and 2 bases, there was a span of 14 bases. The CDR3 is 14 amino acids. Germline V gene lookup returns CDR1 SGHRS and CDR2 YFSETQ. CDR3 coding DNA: TGCGCCAGCCGCGGCTCCTTCTCCACAGATACGCAGTATTTT. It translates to CASRGSFSTDTQYF.